Below, one T cell receptor beta chain is given with its context. This entry belongs to a study of a mutant IDH1 vaccine in newly diagnosed glioma. Study summary: Of treated patients, 62.5% were men and approximately 40% women, averaging around 44 years.

Clones were read by immunoSEQ multiplex PCR, and TCRdb kept only the in-frame ones, dropping some. The sample has 50,000 to 65,000 clones; approximately 80% are singletons. Described time point: baseline, week 1 (first vaccination visit). The sample's treatment: pre-vaccination baseline after standard-of-care therapy. Diagnosis in the donors showed new WHO grade 3 or 4 astrocytomas that were IDH1-mutant and ATRX-lost. The CDR3 is made up of 16 amino acids. Germline lookup yields CDR1 MNHEY and CDR2 SVGAGI. The V gene end was trimmed by 2 bases and the J gene end by 5 bases; junction bases not matched to a gene: 10.

The rearrangement joins TRBV6-5 to TRBJ2-3; 7 bases are a match to TRBD2. The TCR originated in a young man with glioma. This specimen was PBMCs, taken from a glioma patient treated with radiotherapy, temozolomide or both. The CDR3 loop reads CASSYLPLASVDTQYF. As DNA, the CDR3 is TGTGCCAGCAGTTACCTCCCACTAGCGTCGGTAGATACGCAGTATTTT.